The T cell receptor beta chain under discussion was sequenced for a study of CXCR3-negative and CXCR3-positive naive CD8 T cells. Regarding the study as a whole: CXCR3-expressing naive cells carried TRB CDR3s more hydrophobic than those of CXCR3-negative naive cells.

The libraries of TRB cDNA were constructed through 5' RACE using UMI labels. After re-calling the 5' RACE reads, TCRdb lists one entry per CDR3 protein, DNA absent. This sample's clone table lists 150,000 to 180,000 distinct CDR3 sequences. About this clonotype itself: Its target is unknown.

Sequencing was performed on naive CXCR3+ CD8+ T cells from blood. The subset here: CD45RO-CCR7+CD27+CD95- naive CD8+ T cells expressing CXCR3 (TNR3+). The receptor's source is a human donor in good health. Some clones in this sample may be carry-over from other donors' samples.

The CDR3: CASSHSTGLAAIYEQYF. This chain uses TRBV3-1 with TRBJ2-7; as DNA is missing, the TRBD2 call by TCRdb cannot be tested. The CDR3 is 17 residues long. CDR1 and CDR2 from the germline V gene are LGHDT and YNNKEL (reference sequence).